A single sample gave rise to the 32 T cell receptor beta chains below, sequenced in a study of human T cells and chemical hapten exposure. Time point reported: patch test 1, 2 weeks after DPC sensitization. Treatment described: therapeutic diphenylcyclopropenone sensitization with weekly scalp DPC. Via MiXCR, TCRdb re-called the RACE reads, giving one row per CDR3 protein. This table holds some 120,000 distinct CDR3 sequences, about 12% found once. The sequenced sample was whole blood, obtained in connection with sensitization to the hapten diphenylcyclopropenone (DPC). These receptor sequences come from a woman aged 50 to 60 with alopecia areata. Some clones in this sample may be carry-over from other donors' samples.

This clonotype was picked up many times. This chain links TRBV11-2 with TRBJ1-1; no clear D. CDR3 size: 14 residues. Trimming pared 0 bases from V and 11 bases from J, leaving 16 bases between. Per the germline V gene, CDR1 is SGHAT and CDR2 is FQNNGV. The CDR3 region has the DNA TGTGCCAGCAGCTTAGATAGAATGTGGAGTCGGGCTTTCTTT. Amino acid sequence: CASSLDRMWSRAFF. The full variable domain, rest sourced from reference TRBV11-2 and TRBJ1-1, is EAGVAQSPRYKIIEKRQSVAFWCNPISGHATLYWYQQILGQGPKLLIQFQNNGVVDDSQLPKDRFSAERLKGVDSTLKIQPAKLEDSAVYLCASSLDRMWSRAFFGQGTRLTVV.

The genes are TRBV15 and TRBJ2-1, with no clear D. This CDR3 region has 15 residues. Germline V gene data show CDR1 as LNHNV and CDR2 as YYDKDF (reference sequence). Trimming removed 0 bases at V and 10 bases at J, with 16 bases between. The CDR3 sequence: CATSRDQRVTTEQFF. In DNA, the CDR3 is TGTGCCACCAGCAGAGATCAAAGGGTAACGACGGAGCAGTTCTTC. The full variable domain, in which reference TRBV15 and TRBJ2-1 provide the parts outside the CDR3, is DAMVIQNPRYQVTQFGKPVTLSCSQTLNHNVMYWYQQKSSQAPKLLFHYYDKDFNNEADTPDNFQSRRPNTSFCFLDIRSPGLGDTAMYLCATSRDQRVTTEQFFGPGTRLTVL.

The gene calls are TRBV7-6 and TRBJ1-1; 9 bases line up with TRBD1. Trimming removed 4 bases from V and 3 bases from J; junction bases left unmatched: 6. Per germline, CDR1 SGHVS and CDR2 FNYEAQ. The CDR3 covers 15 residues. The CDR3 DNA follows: TGTGCCAGCAGCTGGACAGGGGCCAGGGACACTGAAGCTTTCTTT. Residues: CASSWTGARDTEAFF.

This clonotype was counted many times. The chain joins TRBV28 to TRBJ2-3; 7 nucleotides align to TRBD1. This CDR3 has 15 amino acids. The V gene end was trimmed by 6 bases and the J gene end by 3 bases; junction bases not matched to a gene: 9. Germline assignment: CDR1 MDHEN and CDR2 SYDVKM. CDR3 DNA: TGTGCCAGCAGACAGGGGTGGTGGGAAACAGATACGCAGTATTTT. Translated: CASRQGWWETDTQYF.

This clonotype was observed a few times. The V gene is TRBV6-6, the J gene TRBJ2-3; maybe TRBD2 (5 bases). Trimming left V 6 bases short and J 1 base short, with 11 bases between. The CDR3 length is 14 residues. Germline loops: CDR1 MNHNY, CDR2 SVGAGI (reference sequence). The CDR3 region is CASSLTTRTDTQYF. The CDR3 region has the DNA TGTGCCAGCAGCCTGACTACCCGCACAGATACGCAGTATTTT.

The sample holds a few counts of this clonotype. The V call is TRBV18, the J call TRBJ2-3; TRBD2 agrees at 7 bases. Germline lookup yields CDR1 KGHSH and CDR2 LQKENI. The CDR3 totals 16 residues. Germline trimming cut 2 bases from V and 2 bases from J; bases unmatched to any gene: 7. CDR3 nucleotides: TGTGCCAGCTCACCATCTGTGACTAGCCCCACAGATACGCAGTATTTT. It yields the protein CASSPSVTSPTDTQYF.

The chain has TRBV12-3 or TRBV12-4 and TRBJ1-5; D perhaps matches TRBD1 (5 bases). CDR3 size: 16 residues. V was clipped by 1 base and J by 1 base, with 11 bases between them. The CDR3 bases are TGTGCCAGCAGTTTAGGCCCAGGGCTCAGCAATCAGCCCCAGCATTTT. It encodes CASSLGPGLSNQPQHF.

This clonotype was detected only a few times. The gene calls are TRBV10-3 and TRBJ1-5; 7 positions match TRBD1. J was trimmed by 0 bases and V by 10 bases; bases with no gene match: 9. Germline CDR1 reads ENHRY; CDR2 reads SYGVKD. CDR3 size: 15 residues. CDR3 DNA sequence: TGTGCCACCGGGACAGCGGAATATAGCAATCAGCCCCAGCATTTT. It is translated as CATGTAEYSNQPQHF.

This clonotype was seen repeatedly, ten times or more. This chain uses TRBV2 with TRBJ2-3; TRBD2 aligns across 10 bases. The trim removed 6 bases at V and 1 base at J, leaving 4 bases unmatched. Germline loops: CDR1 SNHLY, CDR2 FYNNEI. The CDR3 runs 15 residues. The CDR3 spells CASRELAGGTDTQYF. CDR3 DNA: TGTGCCAGCAGGGAGCTAGCGGGGGGCACAGATACGCAGTATTTT.

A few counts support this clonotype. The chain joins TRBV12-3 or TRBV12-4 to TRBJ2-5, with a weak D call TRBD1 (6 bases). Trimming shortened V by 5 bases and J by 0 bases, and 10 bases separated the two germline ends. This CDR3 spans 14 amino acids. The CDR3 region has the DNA TGTGCCAGCAGTCCGCAGGGGAACCAAGAGACCCAGTACTTC. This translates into CASSPQGNQETQYF.

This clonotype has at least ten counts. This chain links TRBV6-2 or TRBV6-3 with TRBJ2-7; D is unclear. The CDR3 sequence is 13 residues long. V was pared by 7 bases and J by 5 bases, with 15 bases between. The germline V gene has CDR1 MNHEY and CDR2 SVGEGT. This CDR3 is CASTQPPTDEQYF. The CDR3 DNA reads TGTGCCAGCACCCAACCTCCTACCGACGAGCAGTACTTC.

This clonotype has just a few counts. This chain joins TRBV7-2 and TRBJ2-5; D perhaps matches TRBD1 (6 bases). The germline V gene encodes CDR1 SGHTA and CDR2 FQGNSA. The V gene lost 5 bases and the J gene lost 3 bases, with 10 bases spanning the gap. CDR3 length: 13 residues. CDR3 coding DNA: TGTGCCAGCAGCCTACACAGGGAAGAGACCCAGTACTTC. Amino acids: CASSLHREETQYF.

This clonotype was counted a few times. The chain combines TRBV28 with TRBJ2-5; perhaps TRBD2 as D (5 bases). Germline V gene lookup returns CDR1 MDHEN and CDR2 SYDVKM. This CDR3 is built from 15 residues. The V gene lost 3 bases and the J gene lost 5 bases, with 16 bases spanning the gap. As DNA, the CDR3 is TGTGCCAGCAGTTTCTGGGAGATCAGAGGGGAGACCCAGTACTTC. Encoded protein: CASSFWEIRGETQYF.

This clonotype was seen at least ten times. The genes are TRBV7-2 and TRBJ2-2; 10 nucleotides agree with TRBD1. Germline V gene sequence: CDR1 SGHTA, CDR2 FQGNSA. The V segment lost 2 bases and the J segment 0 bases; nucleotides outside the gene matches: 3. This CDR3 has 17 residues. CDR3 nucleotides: TGTGCCAGCAGCTTACGTGGACAGGGGGCGAACACCGGGGAGCTGTTTTTT. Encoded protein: CASSLRGQGANTGELFF.

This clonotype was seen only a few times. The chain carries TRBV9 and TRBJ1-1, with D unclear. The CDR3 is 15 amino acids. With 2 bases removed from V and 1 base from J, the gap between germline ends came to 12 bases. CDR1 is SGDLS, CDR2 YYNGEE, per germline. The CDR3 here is CASSVDPRQNTEAFF. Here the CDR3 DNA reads TGTGCCAGCAGCGTCGACCCCAGACAGAACACTGAAGCTTTCTTT. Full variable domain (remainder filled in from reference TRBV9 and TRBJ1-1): DSGVTQTPKHLITATGQRVTLRCSPRSGDLSVYWYQQSLDQGLQFLIQYYNGEERAKGNILERFSAQQFPDLHSELNLSSLELGDSALYFCASSVDPRQNTEAFFGQGTRLTVV.

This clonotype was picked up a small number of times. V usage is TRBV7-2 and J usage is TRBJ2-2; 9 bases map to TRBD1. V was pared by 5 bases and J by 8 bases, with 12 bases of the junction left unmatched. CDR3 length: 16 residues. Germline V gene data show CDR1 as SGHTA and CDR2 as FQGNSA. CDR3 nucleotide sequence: TGTGCCAGCAGCCCCCCCGGGACAGGGAAGGGGGGGGAGCTGTTTTTT. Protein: CASSPPGTGKGGELFF.

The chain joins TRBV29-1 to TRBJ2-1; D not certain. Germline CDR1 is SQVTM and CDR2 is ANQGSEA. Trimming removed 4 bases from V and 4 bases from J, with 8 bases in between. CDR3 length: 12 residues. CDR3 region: CSVGVPYNEQFF. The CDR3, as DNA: TGCAGCGTTGGAGTCCCGTACAATGAGCAGTTCTTC.

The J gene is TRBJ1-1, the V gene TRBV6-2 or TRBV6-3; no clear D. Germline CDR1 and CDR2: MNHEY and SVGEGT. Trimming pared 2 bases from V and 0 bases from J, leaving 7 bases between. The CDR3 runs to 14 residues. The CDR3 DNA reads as TGTGCCAGCAGTTACGGGGTAATGAACACTGAAGCTTTCTTT. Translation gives CASSYGVMNTEAFF.

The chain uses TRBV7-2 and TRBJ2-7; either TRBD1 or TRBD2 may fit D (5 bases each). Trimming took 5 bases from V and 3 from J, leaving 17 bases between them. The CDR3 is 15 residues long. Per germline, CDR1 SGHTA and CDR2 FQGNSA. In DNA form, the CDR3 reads TGTGCCAGCAGCCCGGGGCTACAGAATTTCTACGAGCAGTACTTC. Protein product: CASSPGLQNFYEQYF.

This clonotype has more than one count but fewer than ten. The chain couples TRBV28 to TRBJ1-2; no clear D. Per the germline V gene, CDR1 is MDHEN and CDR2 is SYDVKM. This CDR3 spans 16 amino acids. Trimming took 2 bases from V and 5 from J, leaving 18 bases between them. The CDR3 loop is CASSLIIEDARYGYTF. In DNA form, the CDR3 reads TGTGCCAGCAGTTTAATAATTGAGGACGCCCGGTATGGCTACACCTTC.

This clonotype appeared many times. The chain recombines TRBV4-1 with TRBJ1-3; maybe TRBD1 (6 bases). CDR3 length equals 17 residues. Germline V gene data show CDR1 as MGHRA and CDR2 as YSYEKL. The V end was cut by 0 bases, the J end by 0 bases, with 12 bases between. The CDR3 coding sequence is TGCGCCAGCAGCCAAGATCAGGGGCTAGACTCTGGAAACACCATATATTTT. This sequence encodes CASSQDQGLDSGNTIYF.

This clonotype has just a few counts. The CDR3 spells CASSLREGTGELFF. In nucleotides, the CDR3 is TGTGCCAGCAGCTTGCGGGAGGGTACCGGGGAGCTGTTTTTT. The V gene is TRBV11-3, the J gene TRBJ2-2; 9 positions agree with TRBD2. Germline V gene lookup returns CDR1 SGHNT and CDR2 YENEEA. V was clipped by 3 bases and J by 5 bases; unmatched bases: 1. The CDR3 contains 14 residues.

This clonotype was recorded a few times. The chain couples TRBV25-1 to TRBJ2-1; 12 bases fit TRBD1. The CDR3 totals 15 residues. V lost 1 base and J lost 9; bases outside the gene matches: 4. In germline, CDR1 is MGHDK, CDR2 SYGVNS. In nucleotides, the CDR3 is TGTGCCAGCAGTGAATCGGGACAGGGGGCTGCTGAGCAGTTCTTC. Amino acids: CASSESGQGAAEQFF.

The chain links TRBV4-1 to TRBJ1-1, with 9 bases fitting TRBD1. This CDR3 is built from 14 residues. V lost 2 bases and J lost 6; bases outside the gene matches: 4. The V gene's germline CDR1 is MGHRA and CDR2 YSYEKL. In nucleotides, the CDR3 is TGCGCCAGCAGCCAAACAAGACAGGGGGCTGAAGCTTTCTTT. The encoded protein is CASSQTRQGAEAFF.

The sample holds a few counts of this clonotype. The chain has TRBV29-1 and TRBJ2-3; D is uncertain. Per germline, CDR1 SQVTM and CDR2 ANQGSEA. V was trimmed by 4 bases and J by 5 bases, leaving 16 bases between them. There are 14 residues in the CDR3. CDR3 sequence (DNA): TGCAGCGTTGGACGGAGCCGCCCGGGAGATACGCAGTATTTT. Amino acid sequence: CSVGRSRPGDTQYF.

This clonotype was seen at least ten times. The CDR3 loop reads CASSLGPVSSYNEQFF. CDR3 in DNA: TGTGCCAGCAGCTTAGGTCCAGTCAGCTCCTACAATGAGCAGTTCTTC. The genes are TRBV7-6 and TRBJ2-1; D is uncertain. Germline V gives CDR1 SGHVS, CDR2 FNYEAQ. Trimming removed 1 base at V and 0 bases at J, with 10 bases between. The CDR3 spans 16 residues.

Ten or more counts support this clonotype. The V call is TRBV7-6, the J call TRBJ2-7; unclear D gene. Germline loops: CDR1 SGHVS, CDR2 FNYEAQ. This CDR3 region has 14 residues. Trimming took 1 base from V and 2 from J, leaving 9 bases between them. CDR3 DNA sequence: TGTGCCAGCAGCTTAGGTCACGGTGCCTACGAGCAGTACTTC. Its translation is CASSLGHGAYEQYF.

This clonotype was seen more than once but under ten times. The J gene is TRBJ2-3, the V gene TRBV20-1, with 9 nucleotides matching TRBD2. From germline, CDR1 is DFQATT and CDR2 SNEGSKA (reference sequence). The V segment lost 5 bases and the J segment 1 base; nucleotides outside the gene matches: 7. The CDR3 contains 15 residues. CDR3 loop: CSASGTSTGTDTQYF. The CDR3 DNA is TGCAGTGCTTCTGGGACTAGCACAGGCACAGATACGCAGTATTTT.

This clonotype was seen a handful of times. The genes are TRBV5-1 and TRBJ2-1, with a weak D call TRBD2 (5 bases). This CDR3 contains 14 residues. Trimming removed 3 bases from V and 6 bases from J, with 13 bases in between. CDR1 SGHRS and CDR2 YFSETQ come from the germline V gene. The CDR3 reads CASSSGLSANEQFF. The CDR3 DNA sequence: TGCGCCAGCAGCTCCGGACTTTCCGCCAATGAGCAGTTCTTC.

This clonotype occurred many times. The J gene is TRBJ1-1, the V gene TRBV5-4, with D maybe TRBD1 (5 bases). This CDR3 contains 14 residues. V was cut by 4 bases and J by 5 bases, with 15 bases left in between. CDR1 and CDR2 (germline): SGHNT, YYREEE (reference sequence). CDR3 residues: CASSRQGVGTEAFF. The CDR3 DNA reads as TGTGCCAGCAGCCGTCAGGGAGTTGGGACTGAAGCTTTCTTT.

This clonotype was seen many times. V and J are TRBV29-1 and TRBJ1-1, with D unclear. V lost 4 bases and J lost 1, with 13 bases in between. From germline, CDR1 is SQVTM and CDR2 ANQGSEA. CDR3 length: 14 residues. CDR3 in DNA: TGCAGCGTTGGCGCGAGGGCAGGGAACACTGAAGCTTTCTTT. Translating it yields CSVGARAGNTEAFF.

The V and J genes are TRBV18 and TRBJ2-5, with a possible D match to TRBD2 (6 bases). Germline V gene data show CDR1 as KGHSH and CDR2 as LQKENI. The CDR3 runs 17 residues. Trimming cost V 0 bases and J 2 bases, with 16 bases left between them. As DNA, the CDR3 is TGTGCCAGCTCACCACCAGGGCGAACGGCGGGGCAAGAGACCCAGTACTTC. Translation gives CASSPPGRTAGQETQYF.